This TCR beta chain appears in the sequencing data of a study of blood T cell repertoires in COVID-19. For the study at large: Material from acute and convalescent COVID-19 was sourced from the United States, Italy and Spain.

This table comes from immunoSEQ multiplex PCR, and its TCRdb copy is limited to in-frame clones, with some not included. The data contain roughly 200,000 clones, roughly 87% of them singletons. This TCR was recovered from a woman aged 18-30 years who had recovered from COVID-19. Sequenced material: peripheral blood.

The CDR3 sequence: CSVRGGTSHEAFF. The CDR3 coding sequence is TGCAGCGTCCGGGGAGGTACGTCTCATGAAGCTTTCTTT. The chain couples TRBV29-1 to TRBJ1-1; D unclear. The germline gives CDR1 SQVTM, CDR2 ANQGSEA. The CDR3 has 13 amino acids. Trimming took 6 bases from V and 7 from J, leaving 18 bases between them. The full variable domain, rest sourced from reference TRBV29-1 and TRBJ1-1, is SAVISQKPSRDICQRGTSLTIQCQVDSQVTMMFWYRQQPGQSLTLIATANQGSEATYESGFVIDKFPISRPNLTFSTLTVSNMSPEDSSIYLCSVRGGTSHEAFFGQGTRLTVV.